The rows below give T cell receptor beta chains drawn from one sample of a study of response to subunit inactivated influenza vaccine. TCRdb passed the RT-PCR reads through MiXCR, listing each CDR3 protein once. This table holds 800,000 or so distinct CDR3 sequences, 21% found once. Here the sequenced sample was PBMCs from blood, taken 5 to 6 days after vaccination. These receptors came from a man aged 50 or older who received an inactivated influenza vaccine. Each CDR3 is given with its conserved first and last residue. The D gene is left open where the match is weak. The listing skips clone size in some rows; elsewhere it reads once, few, many or a size class.

D: TRBD1
J: TRBJ1-6
size: few
V: TRBV5-1
DNA: TGCGCCAGCAGCTTAAGGGGACAGGTCAATTCACCCCTCCACTTT
CDR3: CASSLRGQVNSPLHF

D: .
J: TRBJ2-3
size: few
V: TRBV9
DNA: TGTGCCAGCAGCGGACCACGAGATACGCAGTATTTT
CDR3: CASSGPRDTQYF

D: .
J: TRBJ2-4
size: .
V: TRBV20-1
DNA: TGCAGTGCAGCAGCTGTAAGGGGTCGGGCCATTCAGTACTTC
CDR3: CSAAAVRGRAIQYF

D: TRBD1
J: TRBJ1-4
size: .
V: TRBV5-1
DNA: TGCGCCAGCAGCGCCCGGACAGGGGGTTATGAAAAACTGTTTTTT
CDR3: CASSARTGGYEKLFF

D: TRBD2
J: TRBJ2-3
size: few
V: TRBV20-1
DNA: TGCAGTGCTCCGACTAGCGGGAGGGGCTCAGATACGCAGTATTTT
CDR3: CSAPTSGRGSDTQYF

D: .
J: TRBJ2-3
size: .
V: TRBV3-1
DNA: TGTGCCAGCAGCCAAGAGTCGGGGGCAGATACGCAGTATTTT
CDR3: CASSQESGADTQYF

D: .
J: TRBJ2-7
size: .
V: TRBV20-1
DNA: TGCAGTGCTAGAAGCCCCCCCTACGAGCAGTACTTC
CDR3: CSARSPPYEQYF

D: TRBD2
J: TRBJ2-1
size: .
V: TRBV15
DNA: TGTGCCACCAGCACCGGACTAGCGGGAAACTACAATGAGCAGTTCTTC
CDR3: CATSTGLAGNYNEQFF

D: .
J: TRBJ2-7
size: .
V: TRBV28
DNA: TGTGCCAGCAGTTTGGGTCGGACTATATCCTACGAGCAGTACTTC
CDR3: CASSLGRTISYEQYF

D: .
J: TRBJ2-1
size: few
V: TRBV20-1
DNA: TGCAGTGCTAGAGTTCGTTCTGAGCAGTTCTTC
CDR3: CSARVRSEQFF

D: TRBD2
J: TRBJ2-1
size: .
V: TRBV20-1
DNA: TGCAGTGCGGGCGGGAGATCAAACAATGAGCAGTTCTTC
CDR3: CSAGGRSNNEQFF

D: .
J: TRBJ2-3
size: .
V: TRBV7-2
DNA: TGTGCCAGCACCCTCCCTGGGGTGGGGGCAGATACGCAGTATTTT
CDR3: CASTLPGVGADTQYF

D: TRBD1
J: TRBJ1-1
size: few
V: TRBV24-1
DNA: TGTGCCACCTGTGGACAGGGACCTTTTATGAACACTGAAGCTTTCTTT
CDR3: CATCGQGPFMNTEAFF

D: .
J: TRBJ2-7
size: .
V: TRBV10-3
DNA: TGTGCCATCAAACAGGGTCCTTCCTACGAGCAGTACTTC
CDR3: CAIKQGPSYEQYF

D: .
J: TRBJ2-7
size: .
V: TRBV12-3/TRBV12-4
DNA: TGTGCCAGCACCCCGGGTTGGCCTAACTACGAGCAGTACTTC
CDR3: CASTPGWPNYEQYF

D: TRBD2
J: TRBJ2-1
size: .
V: TRBV4-3
DNA: TGCGCCAGCAGCCAAGGGCGGGGGAGGGGTCGCAATGAGCAGTTCTTC
CDR3: CASSQGRGRGRNEQFF

D: .
J: TRBJ1-1
size: few
V: TRBV29-1
DNA: TGCAGCGTTGCCGCCGGGACAAGGGACACTGAAGCTTTCTTT
CDR3: CSVAAGTRDTEAFF

D: TRBD2
J: TRBJ2-7
size: .
V: TRBV29-1
DNA: TGCAGCGTGGGGACTCTAGCGGGCGAGCAGTACTTC
CDR3: CSVGTLAGEQYF

D: TRBD2
J: TRBJ2-1
size: once
V: TRBV7-7
DNA: TGTGCCAGCAGCCCCAGACTAGCGGGACCAATAAATGAGCAGTTCTTC
CDR3: CASSPRLAGPINEQFF

D: .
J: TRBJ1-1
size: .
V: TRBV18
DNA: TGTGCCAGCTCACCGGGGGGACGAGACACTGAAGCTTTCTTT
CDR3: CASSPGGRDTEAFF

D: TRBD1
J: TRBJ2-1
size: few
V: TRBV4-1
DNA: TGCGCCAGCAGCCAAGATAGGGGGCATTACAATGAGCAGTTCTTC
CDR3: CASSQDRGHYNEQFF

D: .
J: TRBJ2-3
size: .
V: TRBV7-3
DNA: TGTGCCAGCAGCTTATCCCCCCTAGATACGCAGTATTTT
CDR3: CASSLSPLDTQYF

D: TRBD1
J: TRBJ2-7
size: many
V: TRBV6-1
DNA: TGTGCCAGCAGCACCGGGACAGGGGGCAGTTGGCAGTACTTC
CDR3: CASSTGTGGSWQYF

D: .
J: TRBJ1-2
size: .
V: TRBV3-1
DNA: TGTGCCAGCAGCCAAGACGGCGGGGGTGATGGCTACACCTTC
CDR3: CASSQDGGGDGYTF

D: .
J: TRBJ2-2
size: few
V: TRBV7-7
DNA: TGTGCTAGCAGCCCCGGGGACACCCACACCGGGGAGCTGTTTTTT
CDR3: CASSPGDTHTGELFF

D: TRBD1
J: TRBJ2-5
size: .
V: TRBV5-1
DNA: TGCGCCAGCAGCCTAACCGGGACAGGGCTTCGAAAGACCCAGTACTTC
CDR3: CASSLTGTGLRKTQYF

D: TRBD2
J: TRBJ2-5
size: .
V: TRBV20-1
DNA: TGCAGTGCTGTGACCAGCGGGGGGTTTCGGGAGACCCAGTACTTC
CDR3: CSAVTSGGFRETQYF

D: TRBD1
J: TRBJ1-5
size: many
V: TRBV5-6
DNA: TGTGCCAGCAGCTTTTCAGGGGGGAGCAATCAGCCCCAGCATTTT
CDR3: CASSFSGGSNQPQHF

D: .
J: TRBJ2-7
size: .
V: TRBV10-3
DNA: TGTGCCATCAGTGAGTCTGTGGTAGAAAACTGGTACGAGCAGTACTTC
CDR3: CAISESVVENWYEQYF

D: .
J: TRBJ2-5
size: few
V: TRBV11-2
DNA: TGTGCCAGCAGCTCTATCAGGACCATCTTTCCAGGGACCCAGTACTTC
CDR3: CASSSIRTIFPGTQYF

D: TRBD1
J: TRBJ2-1
size: many
V: TRBV28
DNA: TGTGCCAGCAGCGGAAGGGACAGAAGATACAATGAGCAGTTCTTC
CDR3: CASSGRDRRYNEQFF

D: .
J: TRBJ2-5
size: few
V: TRBV24-1
DNA: TGTGCCACCAGTGACCCGGACAGTTTAGAGACCCAGTACTTC
CDR3: CATSDPDSLETQYF

D: .
J: TRBJ2-3
size: .
V: TRBV24-1
DNA: TGTGCCATTCAGGGCGCCGGGGGAGATCTGACAGATACGCAGTATTTT
CDR3: CAIQGAGGDLTDTQYF

D: .
J: TRBJ2-1
size: .
V: TRBV4-1
DNA: TGCGCCAGCAGACGTAGACAGGAGCTCTACAATGAGCAGTTCTTC
CDR3: CASRRRQELYNEQFF

D: TRBD2
J: TRBJ2-2
size: .
V: TRBV4-1
DNA: TGCGCCAGCAGCCTAGCGGGGGGGCGGAGCGGGGAGCTGTTTTTT
CDR3: CASSLAGGRSGELFF

D: TRBD1
J: TRBJ2-3
size: .
V: TRBV20-1
DNA: TGCAGTGCTCCCCGGGACAGGGGAAGAGATACGCAGTATTTT
CDR3: CSAPRDRGRDTQYF

D: .
J: TRBJ2-7
size: .
V: TRBV7-2
DNA: TGTGCCAGCAGCTTCTCTCGGGGGAGGCGCCCCTACGAGCAGTACTTC
CDR3: CASSFSRGRRPYEQYF

D: .
J: TRBJ2-5
size: few
V: TRBV27
DNA: TGTGCCAGCAGTTTCCAGTCGGGGTACCAAGAGACCCAGTACTTC
CDR3: CASSFQSGYQETQYF

D: .
J: TRBJ2-3
size: .
V: TRBV12-3/TRBV12-4
DNA: TGTGCCAGCAGGGGACCACAGGTCCGCACAGATACGCAGTATTTT
CDR3: CASRGPQVRTDTQYF

D: .
J: TRBJ2-7
size: .
V: TRBV7-8
DNA: TGTGCCAGCAGCTACGGACAGGCGGGGGAGCAGTACTTC
CDR3: CASSYGQAGEQYF

D: TRBD1
J: TRBJ2-5
size: few
V: TRBV14
DNA: TGTGCCAGCAGCTCCTACCCGGGACAGCGGAAGACCCAGTACTTC
CDR3: CASSSYPGQRKTQYF

D: .
J: TRBJ2-1
size: few
V: TRBV6-5
DNA: TGTGCCAGCAGTCATCAGACTGAGCAGTTCTTC
CDR3: CASSHQTEQFF

D: TRBD2
J: TRBJ2-1
size: .
V: TRBV6-5
DNA: TGTGCCAGCAGTTACTCGTATTTGCGGGGGTCCTCCTACAATGAGCAGTTCTTC
CDR3: CASSYSYLRGSSYNEQFF

D: .
J: TRBJ1-5
size: .
V: TRBV15
DNA: TGTGCCACCAGCAGAGTCGGGGGGTTTACTAATCAGCCCCAGCATTTT
CDR3: CATSRVGGFTNQPQHF